Presented here are 2 T cell receptor beta chains from one specimen sequenced in a study of shared clonotypes between healthy human individuals (dated by TCRdb to about 2020). Receptor amplification or capture employed the immunoSEQ multiplex PCR assay. The table comes from immuneACCESS by way of TCRdb, which keeps in-frame sequences with V and J called. Part of the clones is missing from these tables; in studies checked, under half for an unresolved V gene and the rest for unknown reasons. This sample comprises under 600,000 clones, more than 95% of them detected only once. The ten largest account for roughly 0.055% of the sample. The sample taken for sequencing was naive CD4+ T cells sorted from blood. The intended sense of this specimen's cell subset or site label: CD45RA+ positively selected. Source of these receptors: a woman in her thirties in good health.

Concerning this clone itself: At one end the junction does not follow the germline gene, possibly because of a read error. The V and J genes are TRBV6-1 and TRBJ2-5, with 7 positions matching TRBD1. There are 13 residues in the CDR3. CDR1 is MNHNS and CDR2 is SASEGT in the germline V gene. CDR3 sequence reads: CASSELAPGQPDF. CDR3 nucleotide sequence: TGTGCCAGCAGTGAATTAGCCCCGGGACAGCCGGACTTC.

Notes on this clone: The junction departs from the called germline gene at one end, perhaps through a read error. V and J are TRBV28 and TRBJ2-2; 12 bases line up with TRBD2. Germline V gene data show CDR1 as MDHEN and CDR2 as SYDVKM. The CDR3 is 17 residues long. The CDR3 here is CASSLFRLAGEDGKLFF. The CDR3 region has the DNA TGTGCCAGCAGTTTATTCAGACTAGCGGGAGAGGACGGGAAGCTGTTTTTT.